Detailed here is one TCR beta chain. There is no known antigen for this receptor. No much larger clone exists at a distance of one base, and base qualities are not known. These data belong to a study of OX40 agonist ivuxolimab in advanced cancers. As for the study more broadly: Ivuxolimab was a fully human IgG2 agonistic monoclonal antibody targeting the costimulatory receptor OX40 (CD134). Partial responses were achieved by three dose-escalation patients, of whom one had hepatocellular carcinoma and two had cutaneous melanoma. Intravenous ivuxolimab was administered to patients every 2 weeks at six dose levels: 0.01, 0.1, 0.3, 1.5, 3 and 10 mg/kg. The paper describes the monotherapy dose-escalation part (N of about 52 patients) of the phase I trial of ivuxolimab. Of the roughly 50 dose-escalation patients, hepatocellular carcinoma was present in around 20, melanoma in some 15, renal cell carcinoma in 9 and head and neck cancer in 9. Patients were allowed to have had prior anti-PD-1, anti-PD-L1 or anti-CTLA-4 therapy, and 30% to 50% of the dose-escalation patients had previously received checkpoint inhibitors. A male proportion of about 79% and a mean age of roughly 58 years, ranging from 23 to 79, were recorded for the dose-escalation cohort. The purpose of peripheral TCRbeta sequencing was to test whether ivuxolimab changed TCR sequence diversity and led to clonal T-cell expansion. The paper as a whole reports these results and caveats: Low levels of normalized T-cell clonal expansion were also seen in some nonresponding patients. At doses of 0.1 to 3.0 mg/kg, clonal expansion of both CD4+ and CD8+ T cells in blood was seen between baseline and week 6. In partial responders in the 0.1-3.0 mg/kg groups, normalized peripheral clonal expansion was found to be among the lowest, especially among CD8+ T cells. After ivuxolimab, CD8+ T cells had more expanded clones than CD4+ T cells on average. The antigen specificity of the peripheral T cells that underwent clonal expansion was not determined.

The trial excluded patients who had a history of autoimmune disease or were on systemic immunosuppression. Peripheral blood for TCR sequencing was drawn from every dose cohort at baseline, at cycle 4 day 1 and at cycle 7 day 1. Samples were obtained from an open-label, multicenter, first-in-human phase I dose-escalation trial of ivuxolimab. Adults with locally advanced or metastatic head and neck squamous cell, hepatocellular, melanoma or renal cell carcinoma were enrolled in the trial. Before TCR sequencing, CD4+ T cells and CD8+ T cells from peripheral blood were sorted into separate populations. The CDR3 runs 15 residues from the cysteine to the phenylalanine. The read is trimmed to its CDR3 DNA, 45 bases read in frame from base 1. V is clipped by 1 base and J by 2 bases, and the sequence between their germline boundaries is 12 bases long. CDR1 and CDR2 (SEHNR, FQNEAQ) derive from the germline V gene (reference sequence).

To sequence the TCRbeta CDR3 region, genomic DNA was isolated from the sorted cells. The immunoSEQ Assay was used to sequence the TCRbeta CDR3 regions. The clones in this table, taken by TCRdb from immuneACCESS, are in-frame only. Not every clone is retained; where verified, under half of the shortfall comes from an unresolved V gene, and the cause of the rest is unknown. A total of fewer than 65,000 clones appear in this sample, approximately 80% of them only once. The ten largest clones add up to roughly 3.9% of the sample. This sequence uses TRBV7-9 and TRBJ2-7; TRBD1 is possibly the D segment (7 matching bases). The receptor's source is an adult with an advanced solid tumor such as melanoma, head and neck, liver or kidney cancer. This sample comprised CD4+ or CD8+ T cells sorted from blood, obtained in a trial of the OX40 agonist ivuxolimab. The nucleotides are TGTGCCAGCAGCTTAGGGGCAGGGGGGCCCTACGAGCAGTACTTC. Its translation is CASSLGAGGPYEQYF.